Presented here are 9 T cell receptor beta chains from one specimen sequenced in a study of blood T cell repertoires in COVID-19. Sequencing used immunoSEQ multiplex PCR; TCRdb keeps in-frame clones, though not all of them. The sample includes around 130,000 clones, approximately 80% of them seen just once. Sequences were obtained from peripheral blood. These receptors were obtained from a man in his forties with active or convalescent COVID-19.

The chain combines TRBV2 with TRBJ2-2; the match to TRBD1 covers 9 bases. This CDR3 comprises 15 residues. CDR1 is SNHLY, CDR2 FYNNEI, per germline. The J segment lost 5 bases and the V segment lost 5 bases, leaving 6 bases of the junction unmatched. CDR3 sequence (DNA): TGTGCCAGCAGTCAGGGACAGGGATTTACCGGGGAGCTGTTTTTT. Its protein product is CASSQGQGFTGELFF.

This clone was observed a handful of times. The chain joins TRBV11-2 to TRBJ2-7, with D perhaps matching TRBD2 (6 bases). CDR3 size: 14 residues. V shed 5 bases and J shed 0 bases, with 11 bases lying between them. The V gene's germline CDR1 is SGHAT and CDR2 FQNNGV. The CDR3 loop is CASSRAGSSYEQYF. The CDR3 nucleotides read TGTGCCAGCAGCCGAGCGGGCTCCTCCTACGAGCAGTACTTC.

This clone has a single count. This chain connects TRBV9 to TRBJ2-1, with D possibly matching TRBD1 (5 bases). V was trimmed by 4 bases and J by 0 bases, leaving 14 bases between them. The V gene's germline CDR1 is SGDLS and CDR2 YYNGEE. CDR3 length: 16 amino acids. CDR3 region: CASSHKTVNSYNEQFF. CDR3 sequence (DNA): TGTGCCAGCAGCCATAAGACAGTTAACTCCTACAATGAGCAGTTCTTC.

This rearrangement joins TRBV5-1 to TRBJ2-3, with 10 bases aligning to TRBD2. V was clipped by 0 bases and J by 1 base; unmatched bases: 2. Germline V CDR1 and CDR2: SGHRS, YFSETQ. The CDR3 length is 16 residues. The CDR3 here is CASSLESGGGTDTQYF. The CDR3 DNA sequence: TGCGCCAGCAGCTTGGAAAGCGGGGGGGGCACAGATACGCAGTATTTT.

The V call is TRBV18, the J call TRBJ1-1; D gene unclear. CDR3 length equals 16 residues. Germline assignment: CDR1 KGHSH and CDR2 LQKENI. Trimming took off 1 base at V and 0 bases at J, with 12 bases between the two ends. CDR3 DNA sequence: TGTGCCAGCTCACCACGTCCGGCGGGTATGAACACTGAAGCTTTCTTT. Amino acid sequence: CASSPRPAGMNTEAFF. The full variable domain, completed using reference TRBV18 and TRBJ1-1, is NAGVMQNPRHLVRRRGQEARLRCSPMKGHSHVYWYRQLPEEGLKFMVYLQKENIIDESGMPKERFSAEFPKEGPSILRIQQVVRGDSAAYFCASSPRPAGMNTEAFFGQGTRLTVV.

This chain links TRBV3-1 (or the pseudogene TRBV3-2) with TRBJ2-1; 7 bases match TRBD2. This CDR3 has 17 residues. With V trimmed by 1 base and J by 0 bases, 6 bases remained unmatched. Germline V gene data show CDR1 as LGHDT and CDR2 as YNNKEL (reference sequence). The DNA of the CDR3 is TGTGCCAGCAGCCAAGGTGTGGGGGGGGGCTCCTACAATGAGCAGTTCTTC. Translating it yields CASSQGVGGGSYNEQFF.

For this clone: The same CDR3 is also encoded by other DNA sequences in this sample. The rearrangement uses TRBV10-3 and TRBJ1-5; TRBD1 matches at 10 bases. CDR3 length equals 15 residues. The ends lost 6 bases at V and 1 base at J; junction bases unmatched: 3. Germline V CDR1 and CDR2: ENHRY, SYGVKD. The DNA of the CDR3 is TGTGCCATCAGAGGGACAGGGGACAGCAATCAGCCCCAGCATTTT. Encoded protein: CAIRGTGDSNQPQHF.

This rearrangement joins TRBV5-1 to TRBJ1-1; 8 bases match TRBD1. The V gene's germline CDR1 is SGHRS and CDR2 YFSETQ. The trim removed 3 bases at V and 5 bases at J, leaving 9 bases unmatched. This CDR3 spans 15 amino acids. The DNA of the CDR3 is TGCGCCAGCAGCTGGGAAGACAGGGGAAGGACTGAAGCTTTCTTT. It encodes CASSWEDRGRTEAFF.

CDR3 in amino acids: CASSFQGAPEAFF. The CDR3 DNA reads TGCGCCAGCAGCTTTCAGGGGGCCCCTGAAGCTTTCTTT. J is TRBJ1-1 and V is TRBV5-1; 8 bases are shared with TRBD1. Germline CDR1 reads SGHRS; CDR2 reads YFSETQ. The CDR3 has 13 residues. V lost 2 bases, J lost 6 bases, and 3 bases stayed unmatched.